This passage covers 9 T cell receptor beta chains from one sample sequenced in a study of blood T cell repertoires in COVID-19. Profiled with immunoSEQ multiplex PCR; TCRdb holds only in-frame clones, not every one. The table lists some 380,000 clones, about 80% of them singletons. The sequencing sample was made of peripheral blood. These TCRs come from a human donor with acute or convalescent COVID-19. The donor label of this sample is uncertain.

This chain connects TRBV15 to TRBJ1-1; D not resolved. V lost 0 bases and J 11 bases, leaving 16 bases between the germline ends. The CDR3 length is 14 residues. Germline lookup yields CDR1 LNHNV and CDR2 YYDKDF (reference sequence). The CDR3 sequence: CATSRDISGSRAFF. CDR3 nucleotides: TGTGCCACCAGCAGAGATATTTCGGGGAGCCGCGCTTTCTTT.

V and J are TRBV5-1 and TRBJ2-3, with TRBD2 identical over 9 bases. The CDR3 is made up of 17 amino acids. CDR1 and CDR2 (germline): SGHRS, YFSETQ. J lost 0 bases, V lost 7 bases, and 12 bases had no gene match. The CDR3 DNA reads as TGCGCCAGCCGTAAGCGGGGGGTCCTTACAAGCACAGATACGCAGTATTTT. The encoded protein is CASRKRGVLTSTDTQYF.

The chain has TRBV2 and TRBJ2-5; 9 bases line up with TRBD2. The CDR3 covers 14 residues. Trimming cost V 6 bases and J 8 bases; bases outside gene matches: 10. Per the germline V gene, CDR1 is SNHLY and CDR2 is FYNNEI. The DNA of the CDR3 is TGTGCCAGCAGGACTAGCGGTGGAGGAAATACCCAGTACTTC. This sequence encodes CASRTSGGGNTQYF.

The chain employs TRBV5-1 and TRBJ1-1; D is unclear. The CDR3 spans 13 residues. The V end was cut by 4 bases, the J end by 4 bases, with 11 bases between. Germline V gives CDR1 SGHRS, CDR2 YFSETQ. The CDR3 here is CASSLALSTEAFF. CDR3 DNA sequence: TGCGCCAGCAGCCTCGCCTTGAGCACTGAAGCTTTCTTT.

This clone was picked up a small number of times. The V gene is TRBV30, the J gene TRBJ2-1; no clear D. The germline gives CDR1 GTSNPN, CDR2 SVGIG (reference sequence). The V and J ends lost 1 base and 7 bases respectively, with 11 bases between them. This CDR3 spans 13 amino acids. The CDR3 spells CAWSGGITNEQFF. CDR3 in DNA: TGTGCCTGGAGTGGAGGCATAACGAATGAGCAGTTCTTC.

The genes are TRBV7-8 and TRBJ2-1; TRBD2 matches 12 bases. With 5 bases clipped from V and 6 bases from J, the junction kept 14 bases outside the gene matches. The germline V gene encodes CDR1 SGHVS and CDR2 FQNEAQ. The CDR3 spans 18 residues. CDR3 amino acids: CASSPSWASGGAGNEQFF. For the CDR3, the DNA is TGTGCCAGCAGCCCTTCCTGGGCTAGCGGGGGGGCCGGCAATGAGCAGTTCTTC. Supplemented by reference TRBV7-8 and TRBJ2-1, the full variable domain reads GAGVSQSPRYKVAKRGQDVALRCDPISGHVSLFWYQQALGQGPEFLTYFQNEAQLDKSGLPSDRFFAERPEGSVSTLKIQRTQQEDSAVYLCASSPSWASGGAGNEQFFGPGTRLTVL.

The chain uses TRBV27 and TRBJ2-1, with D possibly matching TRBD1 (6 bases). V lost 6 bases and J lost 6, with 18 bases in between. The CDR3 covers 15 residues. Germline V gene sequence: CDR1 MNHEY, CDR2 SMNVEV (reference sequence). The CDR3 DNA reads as TGTGCCAGCAGCCCCACAGGGTTTTTTACCAATGAGCAGTTCTTC. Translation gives CASSPTGFFTNEQFF.

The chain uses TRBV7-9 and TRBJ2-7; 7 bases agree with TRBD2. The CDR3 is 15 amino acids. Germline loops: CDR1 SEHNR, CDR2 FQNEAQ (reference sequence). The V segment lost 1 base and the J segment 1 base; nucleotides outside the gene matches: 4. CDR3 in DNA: TGTGCCAGCAGCTTAGGGGGAGCGGGGTCCTACGAGCAGTACTTC. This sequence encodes CASSLGGAGSYEQYF.

CDR3 coding DNA: TGTGCCAGCTCACCATATAGCGGCGGTTCGTTCCACGAGCAGTACTTC. It specifies CASSPYSGGSFHEQYF. The rearrangement uses TRBV18 and TRBJ2-7, with a tentative D call TRBD2 (6 bases). V lost 2 bases and J lost 5, with 19 bases in between. Germline lookup yields CDR1 KGHSH and CDR2 LQKENI. The CDR3 extends over 16 amino acids.